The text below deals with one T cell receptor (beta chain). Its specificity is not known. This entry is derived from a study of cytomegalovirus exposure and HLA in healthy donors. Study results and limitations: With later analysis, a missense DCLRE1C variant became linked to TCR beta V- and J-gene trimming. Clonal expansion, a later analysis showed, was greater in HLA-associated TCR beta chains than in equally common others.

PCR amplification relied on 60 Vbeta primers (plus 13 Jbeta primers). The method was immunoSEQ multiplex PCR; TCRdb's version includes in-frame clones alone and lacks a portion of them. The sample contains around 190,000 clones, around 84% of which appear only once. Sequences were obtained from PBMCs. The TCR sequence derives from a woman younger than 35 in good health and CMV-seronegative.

The CDR3 coding sequence is TGTGCCAGCAGGAACGGGGAGACCCAGTACTTC. Its protein is CASRNGETQYF. The chain couples TRBV6-6 to TRBJ2-5, with D unresolved. This CDR3 spans 11 amino acids. Trimming cost V 6 bases and J 5 bases, with 7 bases left between them. The germline CDR1 and CDR2 sequences are MNHNY and SVGAGI (reference sequence).